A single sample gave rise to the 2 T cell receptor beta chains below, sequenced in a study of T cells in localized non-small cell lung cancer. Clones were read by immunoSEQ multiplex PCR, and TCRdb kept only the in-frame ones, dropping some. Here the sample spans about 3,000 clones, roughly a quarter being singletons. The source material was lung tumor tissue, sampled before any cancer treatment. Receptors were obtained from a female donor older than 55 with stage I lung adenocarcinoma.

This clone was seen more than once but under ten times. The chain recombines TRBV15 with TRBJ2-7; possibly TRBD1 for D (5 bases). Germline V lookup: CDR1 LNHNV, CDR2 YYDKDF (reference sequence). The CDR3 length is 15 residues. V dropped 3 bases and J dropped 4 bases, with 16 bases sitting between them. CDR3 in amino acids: CATSRGPPGMYEQYF. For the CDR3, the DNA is TGTGCCACCAGCAGGGGGCCGCCAGGGATGTACGAGCAGTACTTC.

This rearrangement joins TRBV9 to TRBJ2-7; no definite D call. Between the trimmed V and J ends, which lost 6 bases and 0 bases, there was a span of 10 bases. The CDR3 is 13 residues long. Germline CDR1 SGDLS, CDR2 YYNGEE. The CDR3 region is CASTVESSYEQYF. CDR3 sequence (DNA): TGTGCCAGCACCGTCGAGAGCTCCTACGAGCAGTACTTC.